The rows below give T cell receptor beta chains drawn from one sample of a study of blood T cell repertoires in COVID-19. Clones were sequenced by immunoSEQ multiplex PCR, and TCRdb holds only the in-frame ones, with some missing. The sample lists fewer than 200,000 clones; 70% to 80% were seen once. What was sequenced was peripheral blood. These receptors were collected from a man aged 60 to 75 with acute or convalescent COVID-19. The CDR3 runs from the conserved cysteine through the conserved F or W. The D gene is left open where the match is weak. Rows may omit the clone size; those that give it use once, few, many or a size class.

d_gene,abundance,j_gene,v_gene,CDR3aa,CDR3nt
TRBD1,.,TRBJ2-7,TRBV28,CASTDGTGSYEQYF,TGTGCCAGCACCGATGGGACAGGGTCCTACGAGCAGTACTTC
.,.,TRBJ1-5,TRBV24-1,CATSGSISNQPQHF,TGTGCCACCAGTGGGAGCATTAGCAATCAGCCCCAGCATTTT
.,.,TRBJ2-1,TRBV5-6,CASTLGRTYNEQFF,TGTGCCAGCACCTTGGGGAGAACCTACAATGAGCAGTTCTTC
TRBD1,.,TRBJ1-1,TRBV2,CASSTGTEDTEAFF,TGTGCCAGCAGTACCGGGACAGAAGACACTGAAGCTTTCTTT
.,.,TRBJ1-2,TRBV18,CASSPVGTNYGYTF,TGTGCCAGCTCACCAGTCGGGACTAACTATGGCTACACCTTC
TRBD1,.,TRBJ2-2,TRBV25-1,CASYPGQGYTGELFF,TGTGCCAGCTATCCGGGACAGGGATACACCGGGGAGCTGTTTTTT
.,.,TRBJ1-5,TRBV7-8,CASSLGKGRGDQPQHF,TGTGCCAGCAGCTTAGGGAAGGGGAGGGGGGACCAGCCCCAGCATTTT
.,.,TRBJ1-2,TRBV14,CASSLRSGSTNYGYTF,TGTGCCAGCAGCCTCAGGTCGGGGTCAACTAACTATGGCTACACCTTC
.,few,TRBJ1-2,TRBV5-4,CASSLDSYYGYTF,TGTGCCAGCAGCTTAGACAGTTACTATGGCTACACCTTC
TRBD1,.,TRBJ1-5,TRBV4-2,CASSQGQGNQPQHF,TGTGCCAGCAGCCAGGGACAGGGGAATCAGCCCCAGCATTTT
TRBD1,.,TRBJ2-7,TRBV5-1,CASSLGTGNYEQYF,TGCGCCAGCAGCTTGGGGACAGGGAACTACGAGCAGTACTTC
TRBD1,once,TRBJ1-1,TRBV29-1,CSVVSYRDSSWHTEAFF,TGCAGCGTTGTAAGCTACCGGGACAGTTCGTGGCACACTGAAGCTTTCTTT
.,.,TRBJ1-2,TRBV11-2,CASSPTTTPGHYGYTF,TGTGCCAGCAGCCCCACTACTACTCCCGGACATTATGGCTACACCTTC
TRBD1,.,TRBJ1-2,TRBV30,CAWSPPGQGVRHGYTF,TGTGCCTGGAGTCCCCCGGGACAGGGGGTTCGTCATGGCTACACCTTC
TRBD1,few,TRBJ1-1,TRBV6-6,CASSSGQGAVEAFF,TGTGCCAGCAGTTCAGGACAGGGGGCTGTTGAAGCTTTCTTT
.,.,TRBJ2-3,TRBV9,CASSADSTFVSQYF,TGTGCCAGCAGTGCCGACTCCACTTTCGTTTCGCAGTATTTT
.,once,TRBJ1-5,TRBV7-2,CASSFAGFNQPQHF,TGTGCCAGCAGCTTTGCGGGTTTCAATCAGCCCCAGCATTTT
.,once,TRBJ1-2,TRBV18,CASSPSGGEASGYTF,TGTGCCAGCTCACCGAGCGGAGGGGAGGCCTCTGGCTACACCTTC
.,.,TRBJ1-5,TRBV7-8,CASSQGVVDQPQHF,TGTGCCAGCAGCCAGGGAGTCGTGGATCAGCCCCAGCATTTT
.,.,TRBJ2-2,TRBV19,CASSIGDTGELFF,TGTGCCAGTAGTATAGGAGACACCGGGGAGCTGTTTTTT
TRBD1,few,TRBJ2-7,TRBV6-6,CATRQGNDGEQYF,TGTGCCACCAGACAGGGGAACGATGGGGAGCAGTACTTC
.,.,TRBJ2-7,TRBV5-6,CASTPVPDSSYEQYF,TGTGCCAGCACCCCGGTCCCGGACAGCTCCTACGAGCAGTACTTC
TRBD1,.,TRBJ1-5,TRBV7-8,CASSSSGTEYQPQHF,TGTGCCAGCAGCTCATCCGGGACAGAGTATCAGCCCCAGCATTTT